Listed below are T cell receptor beta chains from one sample, sequenced in a study of blood T cells in healthy people across ages. From the 5' RACE reads, TCRdb called clonotypes with MiXCR, one entry per CDR3 protein. The table records 380,000 or so distinct CDR3 sequences, approximately 47% of them present only once. The sample consisted of blood. These receptor sequences come from a man aged 60-69 years in good health. CDR3s include the opening cysteine and the closing phenylalanine or tryptophan. The order of the fields is clone size, J gene, V gene, D gene, CDR3 protein, CDR3 DNA. A D gene is named only where the DNA matches it firmly. Where a row states a size, it is once, few, many or the class of an expanded clone; other rows omit it.

size: NA
J: TRBJ2-7
V: TRBV12-3/TRBV12-4
D: NA
CDR3: CASSTTPSYEQYF
DNA: TGTGCCAGCTCGACTACTCCTTCCTACGAGCAGTACTTC

size: many
J: TRBJ1-2
V: TRBV4-2
D: NA
CDR3: CASSQDEAGGYTF
DNA: TGTGCCAGCAGCCAAGACGAGGCCGGAGGCTACACCTTC

size: NA
J: TRBJ2-1
V: TRBV3-1
D: NA
CDR3: CASSPNAATWTYNERFF
DNA: TGTGCCAGCAGCCCGAACGCCGCGACTTGGACTTACAATGAGCGGTTCTTC

size: NA
J: TRBJ2-7
V: TRBV6-4
D: TRBD1
CDR3: CASTQGGQGPYEQYF
DNA: TGTGCCAGCACTCAAGGGGGACAGGGGCCCTACGAGCAGTACTTC

size: few
J: TRBJ2-5
V: TRBV25-1
D: NA
CDR3: CASSSIRETQYF
DNA: TGTGCCAGCTCATCCATCCGCGAGACCCAGTACTTC

size: NA
J: TRBJ2-2
V: TRBV12-3/TRBV12-4
D: NA
CDR3: CASSDPGELFF
DNA: TGTGCCAGCAGTGACCCCGGGGAGCTGTTTTTT

size: few
J: TRBJ2-7
V: TRBV28
D: TRBD2
CDR3: CASSSIAGGGYEQYF
DNA: TGTGCCAGCAGTTCGATAGCGGGGGGAGGCTACGAGCAGTACTTC

size: NA
J: TRBJ1-2
V: TRBV4-2
D: NA
CDR3: CASSQDQAGYTF
DNA: TGTGCCAGCAGCCAAGATCAGGCTGGCTACACCTTC

size: many
J: TRBJ1-2
V: TRBV20-1
D: NA
CDR3: CSASPKNYGYTF
DNA: TGCAGTGCTAGCCCCAAAAACTATGGCTACACCTTC

size: NA
J: TRBJ2-6
V: TRBV28
D: NA
CDR3: CASSTQELGANVLTF
DNA: TGTGCCAGCAGTACACAGGAGCTTGGGGCCAACGTCCTGACTTTC